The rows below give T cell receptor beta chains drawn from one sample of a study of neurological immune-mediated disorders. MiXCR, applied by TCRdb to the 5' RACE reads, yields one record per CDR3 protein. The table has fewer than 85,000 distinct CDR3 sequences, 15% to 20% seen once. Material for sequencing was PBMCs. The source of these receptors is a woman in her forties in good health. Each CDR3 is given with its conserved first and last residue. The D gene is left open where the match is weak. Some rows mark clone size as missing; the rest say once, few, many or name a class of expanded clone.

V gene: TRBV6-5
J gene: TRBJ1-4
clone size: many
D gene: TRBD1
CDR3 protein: CASRTPGQGEKLFF
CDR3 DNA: TGTGCCAGCAGGACCCCGGGACAGGGGGAAAAACTGTTTTTT

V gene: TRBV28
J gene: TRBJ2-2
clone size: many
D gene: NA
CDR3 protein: CASSSGTTNTGELFF
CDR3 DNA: TGTGCCAGCAGTTCGGGGACAACGAACACCGGGGAGCTGTTTTTT

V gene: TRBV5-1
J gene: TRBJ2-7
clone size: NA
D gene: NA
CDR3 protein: CASSPTGSYEQYF
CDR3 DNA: TGCGCCAGCAGCCCGACGGGATCCTACGAGCAGTACTTC

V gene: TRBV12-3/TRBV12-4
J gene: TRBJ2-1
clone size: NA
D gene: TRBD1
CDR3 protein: CASSHRTGGKEQFF
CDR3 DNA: TGTGCCAGCAGCCATAGGACAGGGGGCAAGGAGCAGTTCTTC

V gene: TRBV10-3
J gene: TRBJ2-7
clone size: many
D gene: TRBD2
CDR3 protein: CAISESKAGGPGEQYF
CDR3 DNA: TGTGCCATCAGTGAGTCCAAAGCGGGGGGGCCGGGAGAGCAGTACTTC

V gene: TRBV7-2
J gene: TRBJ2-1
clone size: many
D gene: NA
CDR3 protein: CASTKVRGGSEQFF
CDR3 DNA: TGTGCCAGCACCAAAGTCAGGGGGGGCAGTGAGCAGTTCTTC

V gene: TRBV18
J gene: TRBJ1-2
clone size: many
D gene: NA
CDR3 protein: CASSPGHGGADYGYTF
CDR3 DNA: TGTGCCAGCTCACCCGGCCACGGCGGCGCTGACTATGGCTACACCTTC

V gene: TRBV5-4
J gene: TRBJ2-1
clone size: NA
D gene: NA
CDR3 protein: CASALDHSYNEQFF
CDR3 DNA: TGTGCCAGCGCTTTAGACCACTCCTACAATGAGCAGTTCTTC

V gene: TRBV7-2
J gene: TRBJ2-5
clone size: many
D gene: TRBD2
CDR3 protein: CASNKALLAGAQETQYF
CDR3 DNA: TGTGCCAGCAACAAAGCCCTGCTAGCGGGGGCCCAAGAGACCCAGTACTTC

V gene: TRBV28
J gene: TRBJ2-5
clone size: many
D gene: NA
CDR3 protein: CASNRDNPGETQYF
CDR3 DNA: TGTGCCAGCAACCGGGACAACCCAGGAGAGACCCAGTACTTC

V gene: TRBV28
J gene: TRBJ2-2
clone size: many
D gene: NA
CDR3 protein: CASSGQLWNTGELFF
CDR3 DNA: TGTGCCAGCAGTGGACAGCTCTGGAACACCGGGGAGCTGTTTTTT

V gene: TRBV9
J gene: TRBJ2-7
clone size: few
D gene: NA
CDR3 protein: CASSPRVGDHEQYF
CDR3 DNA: TGTGCCAGCAGTCCGCGTGTCGGGGACCACGAGCAGTACTTC

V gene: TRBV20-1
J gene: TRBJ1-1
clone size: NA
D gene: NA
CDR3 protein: CSALGTEAFF
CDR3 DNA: TGCAGTGCCCTAGGCACTGAAGCTTTCTTT

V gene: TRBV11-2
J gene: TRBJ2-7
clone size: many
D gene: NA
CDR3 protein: CASSLAPGESEQYF
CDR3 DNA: TGTGCCAGCAGCTTAGCGCCGGGCGAAAGCGAGCAGTACTTC

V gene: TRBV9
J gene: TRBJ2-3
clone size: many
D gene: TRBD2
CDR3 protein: CASSATGLESNTQYF
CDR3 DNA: TGTGCCAGCAGCGCCACGGGACTAGAAAGTAATACGCAGTATTTT

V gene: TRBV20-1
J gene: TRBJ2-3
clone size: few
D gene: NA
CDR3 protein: CSASGVTDTQYF
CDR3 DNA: TGCAGTGCTAGCGGCGTCACAGATACGCAGTATTTT

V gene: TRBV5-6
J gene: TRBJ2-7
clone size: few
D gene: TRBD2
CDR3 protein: CASSWRGERGEQYF
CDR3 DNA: TGTGCCAGCAGCTGGAGGGGTGAGCGGGGCGAGCAGTACTTC

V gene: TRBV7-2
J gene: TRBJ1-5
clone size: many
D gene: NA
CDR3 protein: CASSQQGLGNQPQHF
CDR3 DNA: TGTGCCAGCAGCCAACAGGGCCTGGGCAATCAGCCCCAGCATTTT

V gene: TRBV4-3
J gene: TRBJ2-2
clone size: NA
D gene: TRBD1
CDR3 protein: CASSQGTGGLGGEMFF
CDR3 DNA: TGCGCCAGCAGCCAGGGGACAGGGGGTCTCGGCGGGGAGATGTTTTTT

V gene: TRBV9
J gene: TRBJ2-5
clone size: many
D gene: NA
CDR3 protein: CASSMGLPETQYF
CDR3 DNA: TGTGCCAGCAGTATGGGCCTTCCGGAGACCCAGTACTTC

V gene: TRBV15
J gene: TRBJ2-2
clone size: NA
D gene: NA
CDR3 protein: CATSSQKAGNTGELFF
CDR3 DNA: TGTGCCACCAGCAGCCAAAAGGCAGGGAACACCGGGGAGCTGTTTTTT

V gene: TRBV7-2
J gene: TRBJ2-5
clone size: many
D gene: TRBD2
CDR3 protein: CASSLRGGGETQYF
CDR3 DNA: TGTGCCAGCAGCTTGCGGGGGGGCGGAGAGACCCAGTACTTC